This T cell receptor beta chain was sequenced during a study of blood T cell repertoires in COVID-19. Study-level information: Material from acute and convalescent COVID-19 was sourced from the United States, Italy and Spain. The analysed material was cDNA or gDNA that came from T cells, B-cell-depleted T cells, or PBMCs.

With 5 bases clipped from V and 0 bases from J, the junction kept 8 bases outside the gene matches. This CDR3 comprises 17 residues. The germline CDR1 and CDR2 sequences are SGHDN and FVKESK. Source study methods: The assay estimated nucleated cells by amplifying reference gene primers. Sequencing was performed with immunoSEQ multiplex PCR; in TCRdb, only in-frame clones are kept and a portion is missing. The V and J calls and clone size were taken over from that table, and D and trimming were inferred from the DNA. The sample lists 30,000 to 35,000 clones; about 89% were seen once. The specimen was peripheral blood. This sequence originates from a man at least 80 years old with active COVID-19. This chain links TRBV14 with TRBJ1-2, with TRBD1 identical over 11 bases. CDR3 loop: CASSTRTGGLTNYGYTF. CDR3 bases: TGTGCCAGCAGCACCCGGACAGGGGGCTTAACTAACTATGGCTACACCTTC.